These 11 T cell receptor beta chains were all obtained from the same sample, sequenced in a study of shared clonotypes between healthy human individuals. Here immunoSEQ multiplex PCR was the method, and the copy in TCRdb shows in-frame clones only, minus some. This table holds around 1.9 million clones, roughly 93% found once. CD45RO-negative, CCR7-positively selected cells formed the naive CD8 fraction, excluding terminally differentiated effector memory CD45RA+ cells. The sequencing input was naive CD8+ T cells from PBMCs. These receptors were obtained from a man younger than 30 in good health. Some clones in this sample may be carry-over from other donors' samples.

J is TRBJ1-3 and V is TRBV29-1; the D is unclear. Trimming left V 2 bases short and J 2 bases short, with 10 bases between. The germline V gene has CDR1 SQVTM and CDR2 ANQGSEA. This CDR3 comprises 14 residues. The CDR3 bases are TGCAGCGTTGAAATACTCGGGGCTGGAAACACCATATATTTT. Translation gives CSVEILGAGNTIYF.

V usage is TRBV2 and J usage is TRBJ1-5; TRBD1 is a possible D gene (5 bases). V was pared by 5 bases and J by 6 bases, with 11 bases between. The germline V gene has CDR1 SNHLY and CDR2 FYNNEI. The CDR3 runs to 13 residues. This chain's CDR3 is CASSLGGVQPQHF. The DNA of the CDR3 is TGTGCCAGCAGTCTCGGGGGAGTTCAGCCCCAGCATTTT.

The rearrangement joins TRBV11-3 to TRBJ2-6, with a tentative D call TRBD1 (5 bases). This CDR3 has 15 residues. The V end was cut by 1 base, the J end by 2 bases, with 6 bases between. The germline V gene encodes CDR1 SGHNT and CDR2 YENEEA. CDR3 DNA sequence: TGTGCCAGCAGCTTAGCCAGGGCTGGGGCCAACGTCCTGACTTTC. Its protein product is CASSLARAGANVLTF.

This chain uses TRBV28 with TRBJ2-5, with D hard to call. The V and J ends lost 6 bases and 3 bases respectively, with 17 bases between them. The germline V gene has CDR1 MDHEN and CDR2 SYDVKM. There are 15 residues in the CDR3. CDR3 residues: CASRPVGSRKETQYF. Written as DNA, the CDR3 is TGTGCCAGCAGGCCTGTGGGCAGCCGGAAAGAGACCCAGTACTTC.

This clone was recorded once. The chain is built from TRBV30 and TRBJ1-4, with D possibly being TRBD1 (5 bases). This CDR3 contains 15 residues. V was shortened by 5 bases and J by 0 bases, with 13 bases between the two germline ends. Per the germline V gene, CDR1 is GTSNPN and CDR2 is SVGIG (reference sequence). The CDR3 nucleotides read TGTGCCTGGTCCCTCGGGACGACAACTAATGAAAAACTGTTTTTT. It yields the protein CAWSLGTTTNEKLFF.

The V gene is TRBV28, the J gene TRBJ2-7; the D is unclear. This CDR3 comprises 15 residues. Germline CDR1 MDHEN, CDR2 SYDVKM. The germline V and J ends were trimmed by 6 bases and 0 bases, with 15 bases remaining between them. The CDR3 DNA follows: TGTGCCAGCAGGGACCCCCGGACGGCCTCCTACGAGCAGTACTTC. It specifies CASRDPRTASYEQYF.

As concerns this clone: Other DNA variants within this sample encode the same CDR3. The genes are TRBV28 and TRBJ1-1; TRBD1 is a possible D gene (5 bases). The germline CDR1 and CDR2 sequences are MDHEN and SYDVKM. This CDR3 spans 13 amino acids. Trimming pared 3 bases from V and 0 bases from J, leaving 5 bases between. The CDR3 here is CASSLGLNTEAFF. As DNA, the CDR3 is TGTGCCAGCAGTTTGGGGCTGAACACTGAAGCTTTCTTT.

This chain uses TRBV11-2 with TRBJ1-1; D gene uncertain. Between the trimmed V and J ends, which lost 1 base and 1 base, there was a span of 7 bases. The CDR3 runs 14 residues. Germline CDR1 SGHAT, CDR2 FQNNGV. The CDR3 region has the DNA TGTGCCAGCAGCTTAGGACTCCAGAACACTGAAGCTTTCTTT. The encoded protein is CASSLGLQNTEAFF.

The chain joins TRBV2 to TRBJ2-7; 15 nucleotides match TRBD2. The junction had 3 bases not matched to a gene; V was cut back by 0 bases and J by 3 bases. Germline CDR1 is SNHLY and CDR2 is FYNNEI. The CDR3 has 17 residues. CDR3: CASSEAGLAGGNYEQYF. The CDR3 DNA reads TGTGCCAGCAGTGAAGCGGGACTAGCGGGAGGCAACTACGAGCAGTACTTC.

The rearrangement uses TRBV4-1 and TRBJ1-6; D remains unclear. Germline lookup yields CDR1 MGHRA and CDR2 YSYEKL. This CDR3 has 18 residues. With 3 bases removed from V and 0 bases from J, the gap between germline ends came to 15 bases. CDR3: CASSQALSIGSYNSPLHF. CDR3 coding DNA: TGCGCCAGCAGCCAGGCACTCTCAATAGGCTCCTATAATTCACCCCTCCACTTT.

As concerns this clone: In the same sample, other DNA sequences code for this CDR3. The chain recombines TRBV27 with TRBJ1-1; D gene uncertain. The CDR3 totals 13 residues. Trimming cost V 3 bases and J 0 bases, with 5 bases left between them. Per the germline V gene, CDR1 is MNHEY and CDR2 is SMNVEV (reference sequence). The DNA for the CDR3 is TGTGCCAGCAGTTTTTTTATGAACACTGAAGCTTTCTTT. Encoded protein: CASSFFMNTEAFF.